The following is a T cell receptor beta chain sequence with its context. Its antigen is not known. This entry belongs to a study of T-cell reconstitution after alpha-beta-depleted transplantation in children. Study conclusions and caveats: A year post-transplant, T-cell counts and diversity derived mostly from newly produced T cells.

Unique molecular identifiers were incorporated during preparation of the TCRbeta library. TCRdb re-called the PCR reads through MiXCR, storing one row per CDR3 protein. This repertoire shows about 580,000 distinct CDR3 sequences, roughly 24% found once; its top ten account for around 14%. This CDR3 spans 14 amino acids. The germline V gene has CDR1 LGHNT and CDR2 FRNRAP. J was trimmed by 7 bases and V by 6 bases; bases with no gene match: 11. The input for sequencing was PBMCs, mostly from graft donor cells, taken 360 days after TCRalphabeta/CD19-depleted stem cell transplant. The V gene is TRBV12-5, the J gene TRBJ1-1; 7 positions match TRBD1. The origin of this receptor is a boy younger than two who had a stem cell transplant for acute myeloid leukemia, so the T cells may come from the graft donor. CDR3 residues: CASGKGFGQDEAFF. The CDR3 bases are TGTGCTAGTGGAAAAGGCTTCGGACAGGATGAAGCTTTCTTT.